The source of this T cell receptor beta chain is a study of blood T cell repertoires in COVID-19. Overall study: Specimens from acute and convalescent COVID-19 originated in the United States, Italy and Spain. The cDNA or gDNA used as material had been derived from T cells, B-cell-depleted T cells, or PBMCs.

Assay: immunoSEQ multiplex PCR; the TCRdb copy retains only in-frame clones and omits some. The sample records 200,000 to 300,000 clones, about four fifths being singletons. The study drew participants aged roughly 18 to 95 years from some 24 US areas. People in the exposed group encountered a COVID-19 case within 2 weeks before entering the study. The V and J ends lost 2 bases and 5 bases respectively, with 13 bases between them. The CDR3 contains 16 residues. The germline gives CDR1 SGHTA, CDR2 FQGNSA. The chain couples TRBV7-2 to TRBJ1-6; D is perhaps TRBD1 (6 bases). What was sequenced was PBMCs or T cells enriched from blood (not recorded which). The sequence was collected from a woman in her thirties or forties who had been exposed to COVID-19. The chain's CDR3 is CASSLQGLYNNSPLHF. The CDR3 bases are TGTGCCAGCAGCTTACAGGGGCTTTACAATAATTCACCCCTCCACTTT.